One sample yielded the 17 T cell receptor beta chains listed below, sequenced in a study of CD8+ T cells in alopecia areata. Once RNA had been extracted, it was reverse transcribed into cDNA to act as the sequencing template. The protocol was immunoSEQ multiplex PCR, while the TCRdb copy is restricted to in-frame clones and leaves out a portion. The sample carries about 190,000 clones, 59% recorded once. The sequenced sample was CD4+ T cells sorted from blood, obtained at week 0. The receptor source for this set is a human donor with alopecia areata.

Remarks on this clone: The junction departs from the called germline gene at one end, perhaps through a read error. The V and J genes are TRBV30 and TRBJ2-1, with 7 bases matching TRBD1. Germline lookup yields CDR1 GTSNPN and CDR2 SVGIG (reference sequence). The CDR3 totals 14 residues. DNA for the CDR3: TGTGTCTGGAGTGTCGGGACAGAAAACAATGAGCAGTTCTTC. It translates to CVWSVGTENNEQFF.

This clone was seen a few times. This chain links TRBV23-1 with TRBJ1-3, with unresolved D. TRBV23-1 is sorted into the ORF group, with uncertain function. The CDR3 sequence is 13 residues long. Trimming stripped 6 bases from V and 3 bases from J, with 9 bases between. The CDR3 is CASSLGCGNTIYF. In DNA form, the CDR3 reads TGCGCCAGCAGCCTCGGGTGTGGAAACACCATATATTTT.

This clone has just a few counts. The V and J genes are TRBV28 and TRBJ2-3; 13 nucleotides line up with TRBD2. This CDR3 is built from 16 residues. V lost 6 bases and J lost 2; bases outside the gene matches: 5. Germline V lookup: CDR1 MDHEN, CDR2 SYDVKM. For the CDR3, the DNA is TGTGCCAGCAGATTAGGGACTAGCGGGGTCACAGATACGCAGTATTTT. Translated: CASRLGTSGVTDTQYF. Full variable domain (outside the CDR3, taken from reference TRBV28 and TRBJ2-3): DVKVTQSSRYLVKRTGEKVFLECVQDMDHENMFWYRQDPGLGLRLIYFSYDVKMKEKGDIPEGYSVSREKKERFSLILESASTNQTSMYLCASRLGTSGVTDTQYFGPGTRLTVL.

This clone was seen a single time. The V call is TRBV6-6, the J call TRBJ2-5; tentative D call: TRBD2 (5 bases). Trimming cost V 6 bases and J 6 bases, with 17 bases left between them. Per germline, CDR1 MNHNY and CDR2 SVGAGI (reference sequence). The CDR3 sequence is 14 residues long. Written as DNA, the CDR3 is TGTGCCAGCAGCCGAGACTATACCAGGCAGACCCAGTACTTC. Translating gives CASSRDYTRQTQYF.

The chain combines TRBV29-1 with TRBJ1-2, with D unclear. Trimming shortened V by 8 bases and J by 2 bases, and 9 bases separated the two germline ends. Germline V gene sequence: CDR1 SQVTM, CDR2 ANQGSEA. The CDR3 is made up of 11 amino acids. In DNA form, the CDR3 reads TGCAGCACATGGGAGAACTATGGCTACACCTTC. Residues: CSTWENYGYTF.

This clone turned up a few times. V and J are TRBV5-1 and TRBJ1-5, with D perhaps matching TRBD1 (6 bases). This CDR3 contains 16 residues. Looked up from germline, CDR1 is SGHRS and CDR2 is YFSETQ. V dropped 0 bases and J dropped 2 bases, with 12 bases sitting between them. CDR3 region: CASSLGGGFGNQPQHF. CDR3 bases: TGCGCCAGCAGCTTGGGAGGGGGTTTCGGCAATCAGCCCCAGCATTTT.

The rearrangement uses TRBV30 and TRBJ1-2; the D is unclear. Germline values: CDR1 GTSNPN, CDR2 SVGIG (reference sequence). Trimming removed 1 base at V and 0 bases at J, with 6 bases between. This CDR3 is built from 13 residues. The CDR3 DNA reads TGTGCCTGGAGTGATCAAACTAACTATGGCTACACCTTC. Translating gives CAWSDQTNYGYTF.

This clone was detected a few times. The chain employs TRBV29-1 and TRBJ2-7; D is ambiguous. The CDR3 totals 10 residues. Trimming pared 4 bases from V and 3 bases from J, leaving 4 bases between. Germline CDR1 SQVTM, CDR2 ANQGSEA. The CDR3 is CSVANYEQYF. The DNA of the CDR3 is TGCAGCGTTGCGAACTACGAGCAGTACTTC.

This clone was seen a few times. Other DNA sequences in this sample translate to the same CDR3. The V and J genes are TRBV5-1 and TRBJ2-1; 8 bases are shared with TRBD1. V was clipped by 0 bases and J by 1 base; unmatched bases: 0. The CDR3 length is 15 residues. The germline gives CDR1 SGHRS, CDR2 YFSETQ. CDR3: CASSLGQGSYNEQFF. For the CDR3, the DNA is TGCGCCAGCAGCTTGGGACAGGGGTCCTACAATGAGCAGTTCTTC.

This clone was counted between two and nine times. The chain uses TRBV29-1 and TRBJ2-7; D ambiguous. Germline V gives CDR1 SQVTM, CDR2 ANQGSEA. This CDR3 is 11 amino acids long. The ends were cut back, 6 bases at V and 4 bases at J, with 10 bases in the middle. CDR3 nucleotides: TGCAGCGTATTCCACGGTTACGAGCAGTACTTC. Translation gives CSVFHGYEQYF.

The chain combines TRBV9 with TRBJ1-4, with 9 positions matching TRBD1. The CDR3 is 16 residues long. V was pared by 4 bases and J by 11 bases, with 15 bases of the junction left unmatched. The germline gives CDR1 SGDLS, CDR2 YYNGEE. The CDR3 here is CASSLKRDRDLDKLFF. The CDR3 DNA sequence: TGTGCCAGCAGCCTCAAAAGGGACAGGGATCTTGACAAACTGTTTTTT.

The sample holds a few counts of this clone. The chain recombines TRBV4-1 with TRBJ1-6; D may be TRBD1 (6 bases). The CDR3 has 18 amino acids. Germline-derived CDR1 and CDR2 are MGHRA and YSYEKL. V was cut by 3 bases and J by 0 bases, with 15 bases left in between. This CDR3 reads CASSQFKGGSSYNSPLHF. CDR3 coding DNA: TGCGCCAGCAGCCAGTTCAAGGGGGGGAGCTCCTATAATTCACCCCTCCACTTT.

V and J are TRBV6-1 and TRBJ2-7; weak D call: TRBD1 (10 bases). V lost 7 bases and J lost 5, with 18 bases in between. The length of the CDR3 is 14 residues. From germline, CDR1 is MNHNS and CDR2 SASEGT. The CDR3 loop is CASIAGDRGNEQYF. The CDR3 DNA follows: TGTGCCAGCATAGCGGGGGACAGGGGCAACGAGCAGTACTTC.

This clone came up a few times. V is TRBV30 and J is TRBJ2-6; D remains unclear. Trimming removed 3 bases from V and 0 bases from J, with 12 bases in between. CDR3 length: 16 residues. Germline loops: CDR1 GTSNPN, CDR2 SVGIG (reference sequence). CDR3 coding DNA: TGTGCCTGGAGGTTGACACAGCCCTCTGGGGCCAACGTCCTGACTTTC. Its protein is CAWRLTQPSGANVLTF. The full variable domain, rest sourced from reference TRBV30 and TRBJ2-6, is SQTIHQWPATLVQPVGSPLSLECTVEGTSNPNLYWYRQAAGRGLQLLFYSVGIGQISSEVPQNLSASRPQDRQFILSSKKLLLSDSGFYLCAWRLTQPSGANVLTFGAGSRLTVL.

This clone was observed a handful of times. This sequence joins TRBV29-1 and TRBJ2-4; D is tentatively TRBD1 or TRBD2 (7 bases each). V dropped 5 bases and J dropped 5 bases, with 10 bases sitting between them. This CDR3 has 12 residues. Germline V gene data show CDR1 as SQVTM and CDR2 as ANQGSEA. Here the CDR3 reads CSVPGGENIQYF. The CDR3 bases are TGCAGCGTTCCAGGGGGGGAAAACATTCAGTACTTC. Full variable domain (remainder filled in from reference TRBV29-1 and TRBJ2-4): SAVISQKPSRDICQRGTSLTIQCQVDSQVTMMFWYRQQPGQSLTLIATANQGSEATYESGFVIDKFPISRPNLTFSTLTVSNMSPEDSSIYLCSVPGGENIQYFGAGTRLSVL.

This clone has just a few counts. V usage is TRBV29-1 and J usage is TRBJ2-1, with TRBD2 identical over 7 bases. CDR3 length equals 16 residues. J gave up 8 bases and V 0 bases, and 13 bases lay outside the gene matches. The germline V gene has CDR1 SQVTM and CDR2 ANQGSEA. CDR3 protein: CSVEESGEGLRYEQFF. CDR3 sequence (DNA): TGCAGCGTTGAAGAAAGCGGGGAAGGCCTTAGGTATGAGCAGTTCTTC.

There are a few counts of this clone. The rearrangement uses TRBV16 and TRBJ2-7; D may be TRBD2 (6 bases). Germline loops: CDR1 KGHSY, CDR2 FQNENV. V was cut by 2 bases and J by 2 bases, with 10 bases left in between. CDR3 length: 14 residues. CDR3 sequence: CASSQVSGAYEQYF. CDR3 nucleotides: TGTGCCAGCAGCCAAGTGTCGGGAGCCTACGAGCAGTACTTC.